This is a list of T cell receptor beta chains from one sample in a study of T cell changes during pregnancy in multiple sclerosis. The data were produced by immunoSEQ multiplex PCR, yet TCRdb's version contains in-frame clones alone and is incomplete. The sample has 100,000 to 110,000 clones, about 92% seen once; the top ten hold around 1.8%. The sequencing here drew on peripheral blood, taken after pregnancy. These receptors were taken from a female donor with multiple sclerosis, enrolled in a pregnancy study. Both conserved end residues are part of each CDR3. Each record gives: V gene, J gene, clone size, D gene, CDR3 DNA, CDR3 protein. D genes are given only for firm matches. The size of a clone is reported for some rows only, either as once, few or many, or as a class for expanded clones.

V: TRBV2
J: TRBJ1-4
size: -
D: -
DNA: TGTGCCAGCAGTGCGACTCCGAGGGAAAAACTGTTTTTT
CDR3: CASSATPREKLFF

V: TRBV7-6
J: TRBJ2-1
size: -
D: TRBD2
DNA: TGTGCCAGCAGCTCCAAGGGACTAGCGGGGGGTGGGTCGTACAATGAGCAGTTCTTC
CDR3: CASSSKGLAGGGSYNEQFF

V: TRBV29-1
J: TRBJ2-3
size: -
D: TRBD2
DNA: TGCAGCGCCGACGGGGGGGGTACCCTCACAGATACGCAGTATTTT
CDR3: CSADGGGTLTDTQYF

V: TRBV10-3
J: TRBJ1-2
size: -
D: -
DNA: TGTGCCATCAGTGAGGCGGGGGACACCATGGGCTACACCTTC
CDR3: CAISEAGDTMGYTF

V: TRBV19
J: TRBJ1-4
size: once
D: TRBD1
DNA: TGTGCCAGTAGCCACAGGGGGGTAAATGAAAAACTGTTTTTT
CDR3: CASSHRGVNEKLFF

V: TRBV19
J: TRBJ2-1
size: -
D: TRBD2
DNA: TGTGCCAGTGGGACTAGCGGACCCCAGCTGTTCTTC
CDR3: CASGTSGPQLFF

V: TRBV11-3
J: TRBJ2-1
size: -
D: TRBD1
DNA: TGTGCCAGCAGCCCATACCCGGACAGGGTTAATTACTACAATGAGCAGTTCTTC
CDR3: CASSPYPDRVNYYNEQFF

V: TRBV18
J: TRBJ1-1
size: once
D: -
DNA: TGTGCCAGCTCACAAGCGAACACTGAAGCTTTCTTT
CDR3: CASSQANTEAFF

V: TRBV28
J: TRBJ1-2
size: -
D: TRBD1
DNA: TGTGCCAGCAGTTTACTGGGACAGGACTATGGCTACACCTTC
CDR3: CASSLLGQDYGYTF

V: TRBV5-6
J: TRBJ2-7
size: -
D: -
DNA: TGTGCCAGCAGCTTGGGGACTCGAAGCTCCTACGAGCAGTACTTC
CDR3: CASSLGTRSSYEQYF

V: TRBV7-6
J: TRBJ2-5
size: -
D: TRBD2
DNA: TGTGCCAGCAGTTTTGCCCCCTCTAGCGGACAAGAGACCCAGTACTTC
CDR3: CASSFAPSSGQETQYF

V: TRBV27
J: TRBJ2-1
size: few
D: -
DNA: TGTGCCAGCAGTTTACGGGGGTCGAATGAGCAGTTCTTC
CDR3: CASSLRGSNEQFF

V: TRBV7-9
J: TRBJ1-5
size: -
D: -
DNA: TGTGCCAGCAGCCCCGTAGGGGACAAGAATCAGCCCCAGCATTTT
CDR3: CASSPVGDKNQPQHF

V: TRBV13
J: TRBJ2-3
size: -
D: -
DNA: TGTGCCAGCAGCTTAGTTGACGGGGATACGCAGTATTTT
CDR3: CASSLVDGDTQYF

V: TRBV6-6
J: TRBJ2-1
size: -
D: -
DNA: TGTGCCAGCAGTTTCGGGGGAGAATATGAGCAGTTCTTC
CDR3: CASSFGGEYEQFF

V: TRBV6-1
J: TRBJ2-1
size: -
D: -
DNA: TGTGCCAGCAGTGAAGCAACAGGGCCGACTTACAATGAGCAGTTCTTC
CDR3: CASSEATGPTYNEQFF

V: TRBV6-1
J: TRBJ2-5
size: -
D: TRBD2
DNA: TGTGCCAGCAGTGTAGAAGCGGGGGCGGGAGAGACCCAGTACTTC
CDR3: CASSVEAGAGETQYF

V: TRBV11-2
J: TRBJ2-5
size: once
D: -
DNA: TGTGCCAGCAGCTTCCCCGGGTGGCAAGAGACCCAGTACTTC
CDR3: CASSFPGWQETQYF

V: TRBV9
J: TRBJ2-7
size: -
D: -
DNA: TGTGCCAGCAGCGGAACGGACAGTCCGGGCGAGCAGTACTTC
CDR3: CASSGTDSPGEQYF

V: TRBV27
J: TRBJ2-3
size: -
D: -
DNA: TGTGCCAGCAGTTTCAGGACAGTTGGGGCAGATACGCAGTATTTT
CDR3: CASSFRTVGADTQYF

V: TRBV6-5
J: TRBJ1-2
size: -
D: -
DNA: TGTGCCAGCAGTTACTCAGGGGGACAAGAATATGGCTACACCTTC
CDR3: CASSYSGGQEYGYTF

V: TRBV29-1
J: TRBJ2-7
size: -
D: -
DNA: TGCAGCGTAAAGACAATCCTCCTTGGCGAGCAGTACTTC
CDR3: CSVKTILLGEQYF

V: TRBV19
J: TRBJ1-2
size: -
D: TRBD1
DNA: TGTGCCAGTAGTATATTGGACAGGGGGCTAGAGTTCGATGGCTACACCTTC
CDR3: CASSILDRGLEFDGYTF